The entry below describes one TCR beta chain. The antigen is unknown. Losses at the gene ends were 5 bases for V and 9 bases for J; bases not matched to a gene: 7. Germline CDR1 is SGHTA and CDR2 is FQGTGA. The CDR3 consists of 15 residues. The study profiled TCR beta VDJ and CDR3 using genomic DNA as template. TCRdb redid the calling of the reads with MiXCR, one entry per CDR3 protein. The data hold about 95,000 distinct CDR3 sequences, with roughly 70% observed a single time. The data belong to a study of CD8+CD57+ T cells in acquired aplastic anemia. Findings of the study overall: It was found that roughly 29 CD8+ CDR3 sequences were shared between patients and controls. Between patients and controls, CD8+ Simpson's diversity did not vary significantly.

Patients sequenced had flow cytometry evidence of CD8+CD57+ cell expansion. The patients all had a severe acquired aplastic anemia diagnosis. No therapy was given to patients before blood sampling. The chain recombines TRBV7-3 with TRBJ1-6; 10 positions agree with TRBD1. Sequenced sample: sorted CD4+, CD8+, or CD8+CD57+ T cells (not recorded which) from PBMCs. The sequence was collected from a human donor with aplastic anemia. CDR3 in DNA: TGTGCCAGCAGCGCCTCGGGACAGGGGACTTCACCCCTCCACTTT. Translation gives CASSASGQGTSPLHF.